This entry lists 7 T cell receptor beta chains sequenced from one sample in a study of brain metastases from non-small cell lung cancer. Sequenced by immunoSEQ multiplex PCR; TCRdb stores in-frame clones only, minus some. This sample has 300 to 400 clones, with 85% to 95% found just once. The sequenced material came from tissue from a brain metastasis. These receptors all stem from a donor at least 40 years old with non-small cell lung cancer.

The CDR3 is CASSLLAGSTDTQYF. CDR3 nucleotide sequence: TGTGCCAGCAGCTTATTAGCGGGAAGTACAGATACGCAGTATTTT. The V and J genes are TRBV7-9 and TRBJ2-3, with 8 bases identical to TRBD2. V gave up 2 bases and J gave up 3 bases; unmatched junction bases: 4. The CDR3 covers 15 residues. Germline V gives CDR1 SEHNR, CDR2 FQNEAQ (reference sequence).

The DNA of the CDR3 is TGTGCCAGTAGTATGGACAGATCATACGAGCAGTACTTC. Its translation is CASSMDRSYEQYF. The chain uses TRBV19 and TRBJ2-7; possibly TRBD1 for D (6 bases). The V end was cut by 3 bases, the J end by 4 bases, with 10 bases between. The CDR3 sequence is 13 residues long. Germline CDR1 and CDR2: LNHDA and SQIVND (reference sequence).

The chain uses TRBV11-1 and TRBJ2-7, with 7 bases fitting TRBD1. The CDR3 loop spans 16 amino acids. Trimming removed 5 bases from V and 0 bases from J; junction bases left unmatched: 10. Per the germline V gene, CDR1 is SGHAT and CDR2 is FQDESV (reference sequence). CDR3 residues: CASSPSTGLLSYEQYF. The DNA of the CDR3 is TGTGCCAGCAGCCCCTCGACAGGGTTGCTCTCCTACGAGCAGTACTTC.

The chain has TRBV7-2 and TRBJ2-5; the D gene is possibly TRBD2 (5 bases). Germline-derived CDR1 and CDR2 are SGHTA and FQGNSA. The germline V and J ends were trimmed by 4 bases and 3 bases, with 12 bases remaining between them. CDR3 length: 14 residues. The CDR3 DNA follows: TGTGCCAGCAGCTCAAATGGAGGAAAAGAGACCCAGTACTTC. Encoded protein: CASSSNGGKETQYF.

Of note for this clone: The same CDR3 also results from other DNA sequences found in this sample. The rearrangement uses TRBV28 and TRBJ1-1; D gene ambiguous. Per the germline V gene, CDR1 is MDHEN and CDR2 is SYDVKM. V gave up 2 bases and J gave up 7 bases, with 14 bases separating them. The CDR3 sequence is 14 residues long. As DNA, the CDR3 is TGTGCCAGCAGTTTAAGTTCTGCCTCAGGTGAAGCTTTCTTT. It codes for CASSLSSASGEAFF.

The chain uses TRBV5-5 and TRBJ2-1; TRBD1 aligns across 9 bases. The CDR3 is 15 residues long. Germline CDR1 and CDR2: SGHKS and YYEKEE (reference sequence). V trimming: 4 bases; J trimming: 9 bases; junction bases outside the gene matches: 11. CDR3 bases: TGTGCCAGCAGCCCTGACAGGGGGACTTTTTCTGAGCAGTTCTTC. It codes for CASSPDRGTFSEQFF.

This rearrangement joins TRBV2 to TRBJ2-3, with D tentatively TRBD1 or TRBD2 (6 bases each). The germline V and J ends were trimmed by 7 bases and 6 bases, with 20 bases remaining between them. From germline, CDR1 is SNHLY and CDR2 FYNNEI. The CDR3 is 15 amino acids. As DNA, the CDR3 is TGTGCCAGCAAGAAGGGGGGTAAGAGATCGGATACGCAGTATTTT. This sequence encodes CASKKGGKRSDTQYF.